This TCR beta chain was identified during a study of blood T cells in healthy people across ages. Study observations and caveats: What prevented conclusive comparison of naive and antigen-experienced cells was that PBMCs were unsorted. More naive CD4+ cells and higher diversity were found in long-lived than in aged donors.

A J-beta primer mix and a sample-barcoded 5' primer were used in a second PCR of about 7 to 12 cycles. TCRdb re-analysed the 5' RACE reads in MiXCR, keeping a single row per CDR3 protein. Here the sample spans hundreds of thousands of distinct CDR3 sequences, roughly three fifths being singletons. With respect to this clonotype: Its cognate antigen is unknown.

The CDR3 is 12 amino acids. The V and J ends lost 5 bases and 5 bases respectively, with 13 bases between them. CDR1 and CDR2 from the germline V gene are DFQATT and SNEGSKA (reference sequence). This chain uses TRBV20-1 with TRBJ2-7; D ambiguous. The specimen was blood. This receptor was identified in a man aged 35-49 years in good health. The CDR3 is CSAVVSIDEQYF. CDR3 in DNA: TGCAGTGCTGTAGTAAGTATTGACGAGCAGTACTTC.